Described below is a single T cell receptor beta chain sequence and its context. The antigen is not known. This sample is drawn from a study of blood T cells in healthy people across ages. Germline V gives CDR1 SNHLY, CDR2 FYNNEI. The V and J ends lost 7 bases and 2 bases respectively, with 9 bases between them. The CDR3 contains 14 residues. A second roughly 6 to 12 cycle PCR used barcoded and J-beta primers. TCRdb reprocessed the 5' RACE reads via MiXCR and lists one record per CDR3 protein. The sample records 600,000 to 1,000,000 distinct CDR3 sequences, 58% being singletons. Study-wide findings and caveats: TCR beta diversity per million T cells fell roughly linearly with age. When one million T cells were used, diversity estimates were thought to be underestimates.

Input material: blood. The TCR comes from a man aged 25 to 40 in good health. The rearrangement uses TRBV2 and TRBJ2-6; D is undetermined. The DNA of the CDR3 is TGTGCCAGCAAATCAAACCCTGGGGCCAACGTCCTGACTTTC. It codes for CASKSNPGANVLTF. Filled out from reference TRBV2 and TRBJ2-6, the complete variable domain reads EPEVTQTPSHQVTQMGQEVILRCVPISNHLYFYWYRQILGQKVEFLVSFYNNEISEKSEIFDDQFSVERPDGSNFTLKIRSTKLEDSAMYFCASKSNPGANVLTFGAGSRLTVL.